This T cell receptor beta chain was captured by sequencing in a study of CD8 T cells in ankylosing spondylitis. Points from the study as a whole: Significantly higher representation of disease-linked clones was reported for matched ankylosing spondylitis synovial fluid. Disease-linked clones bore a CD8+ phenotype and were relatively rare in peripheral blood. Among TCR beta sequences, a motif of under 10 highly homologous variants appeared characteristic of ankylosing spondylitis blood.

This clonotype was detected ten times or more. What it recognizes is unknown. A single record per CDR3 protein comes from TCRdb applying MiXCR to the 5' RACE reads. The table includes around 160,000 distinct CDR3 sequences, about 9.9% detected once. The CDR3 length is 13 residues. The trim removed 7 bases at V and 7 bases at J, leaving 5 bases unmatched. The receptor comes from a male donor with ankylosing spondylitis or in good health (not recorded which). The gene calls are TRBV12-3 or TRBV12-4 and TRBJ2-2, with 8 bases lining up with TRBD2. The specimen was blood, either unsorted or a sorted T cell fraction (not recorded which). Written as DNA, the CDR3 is TGTGCCAGCAAAGAGCGGGAGTTCGGGGAGCTGTTTTTT. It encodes CASKEREFGELFF.